These T cell receptor beta chains were read from a single sample in a study of shared clonotypes between healthy human individuals. Assay: immunoSEQ multiplex PCR; the TCRdb copy retains only in-frame clones and omits some. The table shows 1.6 million or so clones, with just under 99% occurring only once. The sample consisted of naive CD4+ T cells sorted from blood. These receptors were collected from a man aged 25 to 40 in good health. Both conserved end residues are part of each CDR3. The D gene is left open where the match is weak. Expanded clones get a size class; other rows say once, few or many, or leave the size out.

J,size,V,D,DNA,CDR3
TRBJ2-7,-,TRBV28,-,TGTGCCAGCAGTTTAGGCAGCTCCTACGAGCAGTACTTC,CASSLGSSYEQYF
TRBJ2-7,-,TRBV19,TRBD2,TGTGCCAGTAGCAGGACTAGCGGGGACTACGAGCAGTACTTC,CASSRTSGDYEQYF
TRBJ1-5,-,TRBV6-6,-,TGTGCCAGCACCCCACGGGGGGAGGGGAATCAGCCCCAGCATTTT,CASTPRGEGNQPQHF
TRBJ1-5,-,TRBV7-2,-,TGTGCCAGCAGCTTATCAGGGATTCCTAGCAATCAGCCCCAGCATTTT,CASSLSGIPSNQPQHF
TRBJ2-2,-,TRBV11-2,TRBD2,TGTGCCAGCAGGACTCTAGCGGGGAAGAACACCGGGGAGCTGTTTTTT,CASRTLAGKNTGELFF
TRBJ2-6,-,TRBV7-9,-,TGTGCCAGCAGCTTAGTAAATACAGGGCCCGGGGCCAACGTCCTGACTTTC,CASSLVNTGPGANVLTF
TRBJ2-3,-,TRBV28,TRBD2,TGTGCCAGCAGTTTTACGGGAGGATCAGATACGCAGTATTTT,CASSFTGGSDTQYF
TRBJ2-7,once,TRBV4-1,-,TGCGCCAGCAGCCAAGACCCAGGGTCCTCCTACGAGCAGTACTTC,CASSQDPGSSYEQYF
TRBJ2-7,-,TRBV7-6,-,TGTGCCAGCAGCCCCTCATGGAGCGGAGACTACGAGCAGTACTTC,CASSPSWSGDYEQYF
TRBJ1-5,-,TRBV5-8,-,TGTGCCAGCAGCTGGGGGAATCAGCCCCAGCATTTT,CASSWGNQPQHF
TRBJ2-2,-,TRBV10-3,-,TGTGCCATCAGTGGATCTCGAGCCACCGGGGAGCTGTTTTTT,CAISGSRATGELFF
TRBJ2-1,-,TRBV19,TRBD2,TGTGCCAGTAGTGGTCTAGCGGGAGTAGGGAGTTACAATGAGCAGTTCTTC,CASSGLAGVGSYNEQFF
TRBJ2-3,-,TRBV5-1,-,TGCGCCAGCAGCATTGCAAGTGTGTCCACAGATACGCAGTATTTT,CASSIASVSTDTQYF
TRBJ2-1,-,TRBV7-2,-,TGTGCCAGCAGCTTAGCCTCGGGACCCTTTGGATCCTACAATGAGCAGTTCTTC,CASSLASGPFGSYNEQFF
TRBJ2-1,-,TRBV29-1,TRBD1,TGCAGCGTTGAAAGGGGACAGAATGAGCAGTTCTTC,CSVERGQNEQFF
TRBJ2-4,-,TRBV18,-,TGTGCCAGCTCCCCCCCCTTAGGCGGTCTAGCCAAAAACATTCAGTACTTC,CASSPPLGGLAKNIQYF
TRBJ1-1,-,TRBV29-1,-,TGCAGCGTGGGGGACACTGAAGCTTTCTTT,CSVGDTEAFF
TRBJ2-7,-,TRBV6-1,TRBD1,TGTGCCAGCAGAGATACGGGACAGGGCTACGAGCAGTACTTC,CASRDTGQGYEQYF
TRBJ1-1,-,TRBV5-7,-,TGTGCCAGCAGCTTGGGCCGGGGAGGCACTGAAGCTTTCTTT,CASSLGRGGTEAFF
TRBJ2-7,-,TRBV28,-,TGTGCCAGCAGTTCCTATTTCCCGCCATACGAGCAGTACTTC,CASSSYFPPYEQYF
TRBJ1-2,-,TRBV9,TRBD1,TGTGCCAGCAGCGTAGCTGGAGGCAGGGACAGATATGGCTACACCTTC,CASSVAGGRDRYGYTF
TRBJ2-2,-,TRBV27,TRBD2,TGTGCCAGCACCGGGAGACTAGCGGGAGGAAGCACCGGGGAGCTGTTTTTT,CASTGRLAGGSTGELFF
TRBJ2-5,-,TRBV7-9,TRBD1,TGTGCCAGCAGCTCAGGACAGGGTGGAGACCAAGAGACCCAGTACTTC,CASSSGQGGDQETQYF
TRBJ2-3,-,TRBV5-1,-,TGCGCCAGCAGCTTTACAGGGGCAACTAGCCCTAGCACAGATACGCAGTATTTT,CASSFTGATSPSTDTQYF
TRBJ1-5,-,TRBV2,-,TGTGCCAGCAGTGAAGTGACGGGTAGCAATCAGCCCCAGCATTTT,CASSEVTGSNQPQHF
TRBJ2-7,-,TRBV28,TRBD1,TGTGCCAGCAGTATAACCCGACAGGGCGGCGAGCAGTACTTC,CASSITRQGGEQYF
TRBJ2-1,-,TRBV29-1,TRBD2,TGCAGCGTTGAGATACTAGCGGGATTAAATGAGCAGTTCTTC,CSVEILAGLNEQFF
TRBJ2-2,-,TRBV5-1,-,TGCGCCAGCAGCTCCTCTATGGGGTACGGGGAGCTGTTTTTT,CASSSSMGYGELFF
TRBJ2-1,-,TRBV5-5,-,TGTGCCAGCAGCTTGCGCCGGGGAGACGAGCAGTTCTTC,CASSLRRGDEQFF
TRBJ2-2,-,TRBV19,-,TGTGCCAGTAGTATCAACCATAACACCGGGGAGCTGTTTTTT,CASSINHNTGELFF
TRBJ1-2,-,TRBV5-1,-,TGCGCCAGCAGCTTCTCTACAGGCTACTATGGCTACACCTTC,CASSFSTGYYGYTF
TRBJ2-3,-,TRBV10-1,TRBD2,TGCGCCAGCAGTGAGTCGGGAGCGGGACGCACAGATACGCAGTATTTT,CASSESGAGRTDTQYF
TRBJ2-7,-,TRBV28,TRBD2,TGTGCCAGCACCAGCGGGACGGGAGTTATATCGGGGTACGAGCAGTACTTC,CASTSGTGVISGYEQYF
TRBJ2-5,-,TRBV5-1,TRBD2,TGCGCCAGCAGCCTCAGACTAGCGGGAGAGACCCAGTACTTC,CASSLRLAGETQYF
TRBJ2-3,-,TRBV11-2,-,TGTGCCAGCAGCTCCGCCCTTGGAGGTACGCAGTATTTT,CASSSALGGTQYF
TRBJ2-7,-,TRBV2,-,TGTGCCAGCGCGGACAGTACCTACGAGCAGTACTTC,CASADSTYEQYF
TRBJ2-7,-,TRBV7-9,-,TGTGCCAGCAGCTCCCGACTTGATTCTCACGAGCAGTACTTC,CASSSRLDSHEQYF
TRBJ2-7,once,TRBV9,TRBD1,TGTGCCAGCAGCAGGACAGGGGGCTCGTACGAGCAGTACTTC,CASSRTGGSYEQYF
TRBJ2-4,once,TRBV7-9,-,TGTGCCAGCAGCTCCAAGACCGACTTCTTGCTAGCCAAAAACATTCAGTACTTC,CASSSKTDFLLAKNIQYF
TRBJ2-3,-,TRBV29-1,-,TGCAGCGTTGAGGCAGGGGATGGCACAGATACGCAGTATTTT,CSVEAGDGTDTQYF
TRBJ2-2,-,TRBV28,-,TGTGCCAGCCTACGGGACTCAGTATTGAACACCGGGGAGCTGTTTTTT,CASLRDSVLNTGELFF
TRBJ2-1,once,TRBV7-2,-,TGTGCCAGCAGCGCCAGGGACATTCAGGGTGAGCAGTTCTTC,CASSARDIQGEQFF
TRBJ2-7,-,TRBV5-3,-,TGTGCCAGAAGCCGACCCAGGAGGGCGTGGGACTACGAGCAGTACTTC,CARSRPRRAWDYEQYF
TRBJ2-7,once,TRBV25-1,TRBD1,TGTGCCAGCAGTGACGCACCGGGACAGGGCTCCTACGAGCAGTACTTC,CASSDAPGQGSYEQYF
TRBJ2-1,-,TRBV27,-,TGTGCCAGCAGTGAGGCGGACAGTCATGAGCAGTTCTTC,CASSEADSHEQFF
TRBJ1-1,-,TRBV5-1,-,TGCGCCAGCAGTTTGGAAGGGCCTGAAGCTTTCTTT,CASSLEGPEAFF
TRBJ2-7,-,TRBV5-5,TRBD1,TGTGCCAGCAGCTTAAGATCCGGGACAGTTTTTTACTACGAGCAGTACTTC,CASSLRSGTVFYYEQYF
TRBJ2-5,-,TRBV9,-,TGTGCCAGCAGCGCAACGTCGGGGAGGAAAGAGACCCAGTACTTC,CASSATSGRKETQYF
TRBJ1-4,-,TRBV5-4,-,TGTGCCAGCAGCTCCGGCGTTAGGGGAGCTGAAAAACTGTTTTTT,CASSSGVRGAEKLFF
TRBJ1-1,-,TRBV6-1,TRBD1,TGTGCCAGCAGTGAAATGGCAGGGGGGACTGAAGCTTTCTTT,CASSEMAGGTEAFF
TRBJ2-3,once,TRBV2,TRBD2,TGTGCCAGCAGGGCCAAGCTAGCGGGAGAGCTCACAGATACGCAGTATTTT,CASRAKLAGELTDTQYF
TRBJ2-7,once,TRBV4-1,-,TGCGCCAGCAGCTCCCAACCGGGACTGACCTACGAGCAGTACTTC,CASSSQPGLTYEQYF
TRBJ1-5,-,TRBV28,-,TGTGCCAGCAACGTGCTCAGGGTGGGCCTCAATCAGCCCCAGCATTTT,CASNVLRVGLNQPQHF
TRBJ2-7,-,TRBV2,-,TGTGCCAGCAGCCGAGGGGCCGTTACGGCTTACGAGCAGTACTTC,CASSRGAVTAYEQYF